These 5 T cell receptor beta chains share one sample of origin, sequenced in a study of blood T cell repertoires in COVID-19. The protocol was immunoSEQ multiplex PCR, while the TCRdb copy is restricted to in-frame clones and leaves out a portion. The sample consists of some 120,000 clones, around 80% of them appearing once. Sequenced material: peripheral blood. These receptors came from a man under 40 with COVID-19, enrolled during active disease.

Note on this clone: One junction end disagrees with the germline gene, perhaps due to a read error. V is TRBV5-6 and J is TRBJ2-7; no firm D call. The CDR3 consists of 11 residues. The V gene's germline CDR1 is SGHDT and CDR2 YYEEEE. CDR3 sequence: CASSSSFEQYF. The CDR3, as DNA: TGTGCCAGCAGCTCGTCCTTCGAGCAGTACTTC.

Only a few counts were recorded for this clone. V is TRBV30 and J is TRBJ2-7; TRBD2 is a possible D gene (6 bases). The V gene lost 2 bases and the J gene lost 4 bases, with 12 bases spanning the gap. The CDR3 extends over 13 amino acids. Germline-derived CDR1 and CDR2 are GTSNPN and SVGIG (reference sequence). Here the CDR3 reads CAWSTGTVYEQYF. The CDR3 DNA reads TGTGCCTGGAGTACCGGGACTGTATACGAGCAGTACTTC. The full variable domain, with the rest looked up from reference TRBV30 and TRBJ2-7, is SQTIHQWPATLVQPVGSPLSLECTVEGTSNPNLYWYRQAAGRGLQLLFYSVGIGQISSEVPQNLSASRPQDRQFILSSKKLLLSDSGFYLCAWSTGTVYEQYFGPGTRLTVT.

The chain carries TRBV19 and TRBJ1-1; D is ambiguous. The V gene's germline CDR1 is LNHDA and CDR2 SQIVND (reference sequence). Trimming removed 5 bases at V and 3 bases at J, with 10 bases between. The CDR3 sequence is 13 residues long. CDR3 nucleotide sequence: TGTGCCAGTAGTGAAAGACTGGACACTGAAGCTTTCTTT. Translating it yields CASSERLDTEAFF.

The chain combines TRBV19 with TRBJ1-4; the D is unclear. Germline-derived CDR1 and CDR2 are LNHDA and SQIVND (reference sequence). Trimming stripped 6 bases from V and 7 bases from J, with 9 bases between. CDR3 size: 12 residues. The CDR3 bases are TGTGCCAGTAGCGCCCCCGGTGAAAAACTGTTTTTT. This translates into CASSAPGEKLFF.

The chain uses TRBV3-1 (or the pseudogene TRBV3-2) and TRBJ2-7, with 13 bases aligning to TRBD2. There are 15 residues in the CDR3. Trimming at V came to 4 bases and at J to 3 bases, leaving 3 bases not matched to a gene. Germline CDR1 is LGHDT and CDR2 is YNNKEL (reference sequence). This CDR3 is CASSRTSGRGYEQYF. CDR3 sequence (DNA): TGTGCCAGCAGCCGTACTAGCGGGAGGGGCTACGAGCAGTACTTC.